These T cell receptor beta chains were read from a single sample in a study of metastatic and nonmetastatic thyroid tumors. TCRdb re-clonotyped the PCR reads via MiXCR. The data show about 59,000 clones, with around 16% seen just once and just under 9.5% held by the top ten. Material: blood. The source is a male donor with papillary thyroid cancer or a benign thyroid nodule (not recorded which). Some clones in this sample may be carry-over from other donors' samples. Both conserved end residues are part of each CDR3. The D gene is left open where the match is weak. Rows give clone size only sometimes, using once, few, many, or a class for an expanded clone.

clone size	V gene	CDR3 length	D gene	J gene	CDR3 DNA	CDR3 protein
many	TRBV5-6	12	.	TRBJ2-1	TGTGCCAGCAGCACTTTATACAATGAGCAGTTCTTC	CASSTLYNEQFF
many	TRBV5-1	17	.	TRBJ2-3	TGCGCCAGCAGCTTGGCAGGGTTATCGGGGGTCACAGATACGCAGTATTTT	CASSLAGLSGVTDTQYF
many	TRBV28	15	.	TRBJ1-1	TGTGCCAGCAGTTTATCGGCAGGGCACAACACTGAAGCTTTCTTT	CASSLSAGHNTEAFF
many	TRBV4-1	15	.	TRBJ2-3	TGCGCCAGCAGCCAAGGAGGAAGGGACACAGATACGCAGTATTTT	CASSQGGRDTDTQYF
many	TRBV12-3/TRBV12-4	15	TRBD1	TRBJ1-2	TGTGCCAGCAGACCTCGGACAGGGTTAGCCTATGGCTACACCTTC	CASRPRTGLAYGYTF
.	TRBV5-1	15	.	TRBJ1-4	TGCGCCAGCAGCTTGAGCGGCAGGGTGAACGAAAAACTGTTTTTT	CASSLSGRVNEKLFF
many	TRBV19	13	.	TRBJ1-1	TGTGCCAGTAGTACGTCTGCGGGAACTGAAGCTTTCTTT	CASSTSAGTEAFF
medium-sized	TRBV12-3/TRBV12-4	13	.	TRBJ1-2	TGTGCCAGCAGTTTAGTGGGGATCAATGGCTACACCTTC	CASSLVGINGYTF
many	TRBV4-2	13	.	TRBJ2-3	TGTGCCAGCAGCCGGAGGGGGGCAGATACGCAGTATTTT	CASSRRGADTQYF
.	TRBV20-1	12	TRBD1	TRBJ1-1	TGCAGGGCGAGGACAGGGAACACTGAAGCTTTCTTT	CRARTGNTEAFF
few	TRBV6-1	14	.	TRBJ1-2	TGTGCCACAGGTGGGTTGTTGGCTGACTATGGCTACACCTTC	CATGGLLADYGYTF
many	TRBV9	17	.	TRBJ1-3	TGTGCCAGCAGCCCCAGCGGGACGGGTCATGCTGGAAACACCATATATTTT	CASSPSGTGHAGNTIYF
.	TRBV7-9	15	TRBD1	TRBJ2-3	TGTGCCAGCAGCTTAGGACAGGGGTACCCAGATACGCAGTATTTT	CASSLGQGYPDTQYF
many	TRBV24-1	13	TRBD1	TRBJ2-7	TGTGCCACCAGTGATTGGACAGGGGCCGAGCAGTACTTC	CATSDWTGAEQYF
few	TRBV29-1	11	.	TRBJ1-1	TGCAGTGCCAGGGCAAACACCGAAGCTTTCTTT	CSARANTEAFF
many	TRBV7-9	18	TRBD2	TRBJ2-1	TGTGCCAGCAGCTCCGGTTTAGCGGGCCAAAGCTCCTACAATGAGCAGTTCTTC	CASSSGLAGQSSYNEQFF
.	TRBV12-3/TRBV12-4	18	TRBD1	TRBJ2-7	TGTGCCAACAGTTTTTGGATACAGGGACAGGGGCCATTGAGCGAGCAGTACTTC	CANSFWIQGQGPLSEQYF
many	TRBV27	15	.	TRBJ2-1	TGTGCCAGCAGTCCCGGGACATACACTTACAATGAGCAGTTCTTC	CASSPGTYTYNEQFF
.	TRBV20-1	17	TRBD2	TRBJ2-2	TGCAGTGCTAGAGATATTGGTAGCGGGAGGGACACCGGGGAGCTGTTTTTT	CSARDIGSGRDTGELFF
.	TRBV12-3/TRBV12-4	13	.	TRBJ2-7	TGTGCCAGCAGTTCCAGGTTGAACTTCGAGCAGTACTTC	CASSSRLNFEQYF
few	TRBV6-1	15	TRBD1	TRBJ2-2	TGTGCCAGCAGCCGGACAGGGGAAGGGACCGGGGAGCTGTTTTTT	CASSRTGEGTGELFF
.	TRBV7-8	18	TRBD1	TRBJ2-6	TGTGCCAGCAGCCTACGACAGGGGGCGAGCTCTGGGGCCAAGGTCCTGACTTTC	CASSLRQGASSGAKVLTF
many	TRBV9	14	.	TRBJ1-2	TGTGCCAGCAGCGTAGTGGGTGGCCACTATGGCTACACCTTC	CASSVVGGHYGYTF
many	TRBV20-1	17	TRBD2	TRBJ2-3	TGCAGTGCTAGTGTTGGGACTAGCGGGGGGGGCACAGATACGCAGTATTTT	CSASVGTSGGGTDTQYF
many	TRBV3-1	13	TRBD2	TRBJ2-5	TGTGCCAGCAGAACTAGCGGGAGGGGAACCCAGTACTTC	CASRTSGRGTQYF
many	TRBV7-3	13	.	TRBJ2-1	TGTGCCAGCAGCTTGGATCTCGCCAATGAGCAGTTCTTC	CASSLDLANEQFF
.	TRBV24-1	16	TRBD2	TRBJ2-1	TGTGCCACCAGTGATACCCGCGGGAGCTCCTACAATGAGCAGTTCTTC	CATSDTRGSSYNEQFF
.	TRBV7-9	15	TRBD1	TRBJ1-2	TGTGCCAGCAGCGAATGGACAGGGGGCGGGTATGGCTACACCTTC	CASSEWTGGGYGYTF
many	TRBV9	15	.	TRBJ2-6	TGTGCCAGCAGCGTAGAGAGGGCCGGGGCCAACGTCCTGACTTTC	CASSVERAGANVLTF
few	TRBV6-1	13	.	TRBJ2-7	TGTGCCAGCAGTGTCGGGAGCAGGGAAGAGCAGTACTTC	CASSVGSREEQYF
many	TRBV19	15	.	TRBJ1-5	TGTGCCAGTAGTAGTGGGATAGGGGAAGGACAGCCCCAGCATTTT	CASSSGIGEGQPQHF
many	TRBV6-1	15	.	TRBJ2-3	TGTGCCAGCAGTTCCCGGACCCCTGCAACGGATACGCAGTATTTT	CASSSRTPATDTQYF
many	TRBV5-1	15	TRBD1	TRBJ2-7	TGCGCCAGCAGCCCGGGGACAGGGGGCGCCTACGAGCAGTACTTC	CASSPGTGGAYEQYF
.	TRBV5-4	19	TRBD1	TRBJ1-1	TGTGCCAGCAGCTTGTTCGGGACAGGGGGAGAAGGTCGGAACACTGAAGCTTTCTTT	CASSLFGTGGEGRNTEAFF
many	TRBV18	15	.	TRBJ1-2	TGTGCCAGCTCACCACAGGGGGGTATGCCTGCGGGCTACACCTTC	CASSPQGGMPAGYTF
few	TRBV7-9	13	TRBD2	TRBJ2-4	TGTGCCAGCAGCCCGGGGGGTAGTGACATTCAGTACTTC	CASSPGGSDIQYF
many	TRBV6-1	15	TRBD2	TRBJ2-1	TGTGCCAGCAGTACCGGGACTAGCGGCGACAATGAGCAGTTCTTC	CASSTGTSGDNEQFF
many	TRBV12-3/TRBV12-4	14	.	TRBJ1-3	TGTGCCAGCAGTTCGGTTCCCTCTGGAAACACCATATATTTT	CASSSVPSGNTIYF
few	TRBV12-3/TRBV12-4	16	.	TRBJ2-2	TGTGCCAGCAGCCTGGCCGGAATGGTCCCCACCGGGGAGCTGTTTTTT	CASSLAGMVPTGELFF
.	TRBV5-6	16	.	TRBJ2-5	TGTGCCAGCAGCTATGGTGCGTCAGGGTTGGAAGAGACCCAGTACTTC	CASSYGASGLEETQYF
many	TRBV30	12	.	TRBJ2-2	TGTGCCTGGAGTACCGTCACCGGGGAGCTGTTTTTT	CAWSTVTGELFF
many	TRBV11-2	13	.	TRBJ1-1	TGTGCCAGCAGCTTAGATCAAGGGACTGAAGCTTTCTTT	CASSLDQGTEAFF